This T cell receptor beta chain was captured by sequencing in a study of T cells in localized non-small cell lung cancer. Study-level results: Median detection of top 100 tumor clones in adjacent lung was roughly 61 clones. Higher blood T cell density went with longer overall survival.

The table came from immunoSEQ multiplex PCR; TCRdb's copy has only in-frame clones and leaves some out. The profile shows approximately 83,000 clones, 88% of them singletons. The germline V and J ends were trimmed by 2 bases and 7 bases, with 10 bases remaining between them. This CDR3 comprises 13 residues. Germline V gives CDR1 SGDLS, CDR2 YYNGEE. Regarding this clone: What it binds is unknown.

The source of this sequence is a woman aged 35-75 years with stage I squamous cell lung carcinoma. V is TRBV9 and J is TRBJ2-1; D is unclear. The sequencing here drew on peripheral blood, taken before any cancer treatment. The CDR3: CASSVADGNEQFF. The DNA of the CDR3 is TGTGCCAGCAGCGTGGCGGACGGGAATGAGCAGTTCTTC.